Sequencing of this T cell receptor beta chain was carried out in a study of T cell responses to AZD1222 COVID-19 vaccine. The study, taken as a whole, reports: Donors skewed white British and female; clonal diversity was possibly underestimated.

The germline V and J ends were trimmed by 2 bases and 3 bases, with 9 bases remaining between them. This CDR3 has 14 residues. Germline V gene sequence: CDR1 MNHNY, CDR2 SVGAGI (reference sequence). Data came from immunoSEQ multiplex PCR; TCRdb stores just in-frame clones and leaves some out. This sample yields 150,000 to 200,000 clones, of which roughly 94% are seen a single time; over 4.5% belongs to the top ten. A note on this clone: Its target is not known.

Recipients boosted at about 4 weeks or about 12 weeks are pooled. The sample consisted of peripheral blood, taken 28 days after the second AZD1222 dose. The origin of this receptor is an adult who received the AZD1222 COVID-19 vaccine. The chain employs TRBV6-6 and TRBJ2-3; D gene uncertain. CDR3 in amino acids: CASSYGRSTDTQYF. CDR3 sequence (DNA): TGTGCCAGCAGTTACGGGCGTTCGACAGATACGCAGTATTTT.